The 2 T cell receptor beta chains in this list originate from one sample, sequenced in a study of cytomegalovirus exposure and HLA in healthy donors. The study ran its PCR with 60 Vbeta and 13 Jbeta primers. The method was immunoSEQ multiplex PCR; TCRdb's version includes in-frame clones alone and lacks a portion of them. The sample consists of around 210,000 clones, around 75% of them appearing once. The sequencing sample was made of PBMCs. These receptors came from a male donor in good health and CMV-seropositive.

The chain carries TRBV5-4 and TRBJ2-3; D call uncertain. The V end was cut by 1 base, the J end by 2 bases, with 8 bases between. The CDR3 is 14 residues long. Germline assignment: CDR1 SGHNT and CDR2 YYREEE (reference sequence). The CDR3 loop reads CASSLLSPTDTQYF. In nucleotides, the CDR3 is TGTGCCAGCAGCTTGTTATCCCCCACAGATACGCAGTATTTT.

The chain uses TRBV5-5 and TRBJ1-2; D gene ambiguous. The V gene lost 2 bases and the J gene lost 5 bases, with 7 bases spanning the gap. The CDR3 extends over 12 amino acids. The germline V gene has CDR1 SGHKS and CDR2 YYEKEE (reference sequence). The CDR3 DNA sequence: TGTGCCAGCAGCTTCACAGAATATGGCTACACCTTC. It encodes CASSFTEYGYTF.